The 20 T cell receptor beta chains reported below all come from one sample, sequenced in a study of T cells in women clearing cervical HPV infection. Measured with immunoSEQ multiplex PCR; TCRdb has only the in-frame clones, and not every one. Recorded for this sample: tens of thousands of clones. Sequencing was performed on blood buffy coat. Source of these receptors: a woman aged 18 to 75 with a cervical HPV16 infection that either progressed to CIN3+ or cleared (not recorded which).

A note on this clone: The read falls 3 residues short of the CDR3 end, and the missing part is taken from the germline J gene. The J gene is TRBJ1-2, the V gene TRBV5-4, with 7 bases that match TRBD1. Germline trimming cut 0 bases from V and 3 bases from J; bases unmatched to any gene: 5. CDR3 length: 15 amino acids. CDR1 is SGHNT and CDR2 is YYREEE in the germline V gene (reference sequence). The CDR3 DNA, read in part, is TGTGCCAGCAGCTTGGATCAGGGGGAGTACTATGGC. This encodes CASSLDQGEYYG. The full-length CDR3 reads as CASSLDQGEYYGYTF.

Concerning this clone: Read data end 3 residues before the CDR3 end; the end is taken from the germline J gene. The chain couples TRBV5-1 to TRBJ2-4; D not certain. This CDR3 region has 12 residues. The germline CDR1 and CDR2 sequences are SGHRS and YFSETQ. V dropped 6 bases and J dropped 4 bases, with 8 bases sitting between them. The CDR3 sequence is CASKGSKNIQYF. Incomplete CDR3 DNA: TGCGCCAGCAAAGGGTCGAAAAACATT.

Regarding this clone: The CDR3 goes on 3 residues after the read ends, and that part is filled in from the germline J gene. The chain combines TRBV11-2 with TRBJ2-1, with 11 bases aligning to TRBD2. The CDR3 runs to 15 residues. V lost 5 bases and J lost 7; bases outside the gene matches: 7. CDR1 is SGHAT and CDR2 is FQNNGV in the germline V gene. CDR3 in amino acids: CASSVSGRASNEQFF. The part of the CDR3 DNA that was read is TGTGCCAGCAGCGTTAGCGGGAGGGCTTCAAATGAG.

The sequenced part of the CDR3 DNA is TGTGCCAGCAGCTCAACAGGAATCGGAACTAACTATGGC. This codes for CASSSTGIGTNYG. The entire CDR3 sequence reads CASSSTGIGTNYGYTF. The V and J genes are TRBV28 and TRBJ1-2; D is possibly TRBD1 (5 bases). The CDR3 end is not reached by the read, which stops 3 residues before it; the germline J gene fills it in. Germline V gene lookup returns CDR1 MDHEN and CDR2 SYDVKM. The CDR3 totals 16 residues. Trimming left V 6 bases short and J 0 bases short, with 17 bases between.

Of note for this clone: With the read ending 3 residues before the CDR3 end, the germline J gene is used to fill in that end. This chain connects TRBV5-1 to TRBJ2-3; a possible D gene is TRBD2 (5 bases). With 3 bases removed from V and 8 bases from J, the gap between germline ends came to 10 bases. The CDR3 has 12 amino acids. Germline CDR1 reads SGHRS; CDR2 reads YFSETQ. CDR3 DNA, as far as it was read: TGCGCCAGCAGCTCCGACTACGTTACG. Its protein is CASSSDYVT. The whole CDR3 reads CASSSDYVTQYF.

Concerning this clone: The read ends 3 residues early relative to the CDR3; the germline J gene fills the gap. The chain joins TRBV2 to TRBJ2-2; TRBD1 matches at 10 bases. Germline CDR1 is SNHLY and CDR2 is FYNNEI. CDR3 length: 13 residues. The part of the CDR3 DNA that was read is TGTGCCAGCAGGTGGGACAGGGGTGAAAAG. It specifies CASRWDRGEK. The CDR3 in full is CASRWDRGEKLFF.

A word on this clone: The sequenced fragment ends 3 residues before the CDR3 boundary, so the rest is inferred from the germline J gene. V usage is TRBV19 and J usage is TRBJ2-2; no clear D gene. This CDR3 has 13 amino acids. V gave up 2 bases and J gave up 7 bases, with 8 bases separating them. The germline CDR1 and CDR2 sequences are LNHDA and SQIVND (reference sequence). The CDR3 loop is CASSIQMSGELFF. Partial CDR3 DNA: TGTGCCAGTAGTATACAGATGAGCGGGGAG. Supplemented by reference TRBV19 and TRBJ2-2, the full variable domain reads DGGITQSPKYLFRKEGQNVTLSCEQNLNHDAMYWYRQDPGQGLRLIYYSQIVNDFQKGDIAEGYSVSREKKESFPLTVTSAQKNPTAFYLCASSIQMSGELFFGEGSRLTVL.

The CDR3: CASSKTGGTYEQYF. Partial CDR3 DNA: TGTGCCAGCAGCAAGACAGGGGGCACCTACGAG. The V gene is TRBV11-3, the J gene TRBJ2-7; 10 bases agree with TRBD1. The CDR3 extends 3 residues past the end of the read, so its final part is completed from the germline J gene. The CDR3 covers 14 residues. Germline assignment: CDR1 SGHNT and CDR2 YENEEA. V shed 5 bases, J shed 2 bases, and the junction held 3 bases outside the gene matches.

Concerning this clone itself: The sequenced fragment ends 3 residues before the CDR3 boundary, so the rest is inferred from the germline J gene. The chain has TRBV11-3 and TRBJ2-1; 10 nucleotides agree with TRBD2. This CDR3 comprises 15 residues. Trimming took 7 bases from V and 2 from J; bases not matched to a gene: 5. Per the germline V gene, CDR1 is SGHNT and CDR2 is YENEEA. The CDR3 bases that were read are TGTGCCAGCACCGCCGGGACTAGCGCCTACAATGAG. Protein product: CASTAGTSAYNE. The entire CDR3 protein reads CASTAGTSAYNEQFF.

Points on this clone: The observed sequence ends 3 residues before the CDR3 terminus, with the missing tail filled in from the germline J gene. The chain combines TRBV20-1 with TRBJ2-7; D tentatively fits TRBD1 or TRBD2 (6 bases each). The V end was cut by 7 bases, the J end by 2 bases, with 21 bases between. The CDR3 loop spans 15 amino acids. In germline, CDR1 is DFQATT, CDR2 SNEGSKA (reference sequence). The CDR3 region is CSVPPTGGTPYEQYF. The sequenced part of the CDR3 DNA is TGCAGTGTCCCCCCAACCGGCGGGACACCCTACGAG.

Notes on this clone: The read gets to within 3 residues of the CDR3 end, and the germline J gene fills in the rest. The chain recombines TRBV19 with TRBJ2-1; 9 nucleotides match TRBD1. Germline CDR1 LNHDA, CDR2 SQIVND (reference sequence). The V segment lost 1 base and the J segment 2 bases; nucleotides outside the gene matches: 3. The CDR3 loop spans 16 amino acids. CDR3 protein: CASSIGTGAAYNEQFF. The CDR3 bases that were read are TGTGCCAGTAGTATAGGGACAGGGGCGGCCTACAATGAG.

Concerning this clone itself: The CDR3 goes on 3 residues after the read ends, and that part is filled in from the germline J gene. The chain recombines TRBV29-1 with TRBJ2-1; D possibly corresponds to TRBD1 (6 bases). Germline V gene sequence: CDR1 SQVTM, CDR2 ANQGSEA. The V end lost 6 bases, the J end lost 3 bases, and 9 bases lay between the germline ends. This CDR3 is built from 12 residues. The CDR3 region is CSVLRGYNEQFF. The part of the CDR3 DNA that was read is TGCAGCGTCCTCAGGGGCTACAATGAG.

The chain's CDR3 is CASSEGLAVTYEQYF. CDR3 DNA (partial): TGTGCCAGCAGTGAAGGACTAGCGGTTACCTACGAG. The chain uses TRBV6-1 and TRBJ2-7; 9 bases are shared with TRBD2. Coverage ceases 3 residues before the CDR3 finishes, and the germline J gene fills in the end. The junction had 3 bases not matched to a gene; V was cut back by 1 base and J by 2 bases. The CDR3 runs 15 residues. CDR1 is MNHNS and CDR2 is SASEGT in the germline V gene.

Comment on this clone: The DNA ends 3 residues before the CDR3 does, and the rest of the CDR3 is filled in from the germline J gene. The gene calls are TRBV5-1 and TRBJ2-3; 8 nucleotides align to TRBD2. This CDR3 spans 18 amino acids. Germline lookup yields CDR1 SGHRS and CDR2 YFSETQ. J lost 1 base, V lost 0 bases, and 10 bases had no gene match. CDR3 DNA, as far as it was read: TGCGCCAGCAGCTTGGCACCTAGAGCGGGAGTGGGCACAGATACG. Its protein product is CASSLAPRAGVGTDT. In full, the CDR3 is CASSLAPRAGVGTDTQYF.

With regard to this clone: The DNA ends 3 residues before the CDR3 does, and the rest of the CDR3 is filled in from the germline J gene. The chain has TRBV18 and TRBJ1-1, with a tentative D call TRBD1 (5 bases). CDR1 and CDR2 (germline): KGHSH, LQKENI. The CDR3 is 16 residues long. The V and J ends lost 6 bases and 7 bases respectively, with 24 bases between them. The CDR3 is CASSRGPGRRQGEAFF. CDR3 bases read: TGTGCCAGCTCGCGGGGACCGGGACGGCGTCAGGGTGAA.

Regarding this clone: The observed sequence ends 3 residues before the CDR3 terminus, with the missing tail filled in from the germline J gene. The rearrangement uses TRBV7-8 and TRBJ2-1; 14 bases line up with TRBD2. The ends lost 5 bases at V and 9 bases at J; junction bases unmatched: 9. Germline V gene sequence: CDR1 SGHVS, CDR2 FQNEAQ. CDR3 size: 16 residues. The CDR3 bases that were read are TGTGCCAGCAGCACCGTGACTAGCGGGAGGGAAGGTGAG. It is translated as CASSTVTSGREGE. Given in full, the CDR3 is CASSTVTSGREGEQFF.

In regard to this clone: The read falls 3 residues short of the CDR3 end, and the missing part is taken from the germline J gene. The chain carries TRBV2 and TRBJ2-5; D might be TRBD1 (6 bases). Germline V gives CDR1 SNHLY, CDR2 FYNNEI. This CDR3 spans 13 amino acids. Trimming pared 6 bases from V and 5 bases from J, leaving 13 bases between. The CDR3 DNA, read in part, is TGTGCCAGCAGGGCGGACAGCACGGAGACC. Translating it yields CASRADSTET. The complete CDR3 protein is CASRADSTETQYF.

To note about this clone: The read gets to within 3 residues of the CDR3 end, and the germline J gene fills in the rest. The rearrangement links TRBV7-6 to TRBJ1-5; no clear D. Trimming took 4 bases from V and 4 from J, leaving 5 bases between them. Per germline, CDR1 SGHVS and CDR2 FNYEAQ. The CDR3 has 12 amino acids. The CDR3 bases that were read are TGTGCCAGCAGCTACCTAAATCAGCCC. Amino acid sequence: CASSYLNQP. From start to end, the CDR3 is CASSYLNQPQHF.

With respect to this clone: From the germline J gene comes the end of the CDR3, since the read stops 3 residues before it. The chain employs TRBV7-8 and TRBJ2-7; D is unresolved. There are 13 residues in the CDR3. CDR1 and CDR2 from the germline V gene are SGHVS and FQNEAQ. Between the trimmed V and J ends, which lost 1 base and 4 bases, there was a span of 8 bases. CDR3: CASSLGRAYEQYF. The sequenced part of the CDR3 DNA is TGTGCCAGCAGCTTAGGGCGAGCGTACGAG.

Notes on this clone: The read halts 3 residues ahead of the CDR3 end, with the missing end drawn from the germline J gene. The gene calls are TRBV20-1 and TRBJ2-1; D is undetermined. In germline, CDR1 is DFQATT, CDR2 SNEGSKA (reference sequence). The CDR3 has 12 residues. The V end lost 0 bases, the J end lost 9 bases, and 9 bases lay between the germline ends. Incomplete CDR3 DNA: TGCAGTGCTAGAGATCGAGACATTGAG. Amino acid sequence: CSARDRDIE. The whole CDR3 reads CSARDRDIEQFF.